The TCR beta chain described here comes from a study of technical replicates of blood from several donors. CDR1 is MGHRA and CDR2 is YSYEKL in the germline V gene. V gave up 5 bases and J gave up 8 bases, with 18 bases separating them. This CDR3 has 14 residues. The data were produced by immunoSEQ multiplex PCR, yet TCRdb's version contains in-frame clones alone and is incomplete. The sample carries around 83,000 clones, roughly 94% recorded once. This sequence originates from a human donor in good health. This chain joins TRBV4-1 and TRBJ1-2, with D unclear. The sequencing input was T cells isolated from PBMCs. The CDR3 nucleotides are TGCGCCAGCAGCTTCCGGGCCCGGGAGCGGGGCTACACCTTC. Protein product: CASSFRARERGYTF.